This section outlines one T cell receptor (beta chain) sequence together with its context. As handled by the study authors: Reference gene primers were amplified, and this amplification served to estimate nucleated cell counts. Sequenced by immunoSEQ multiplex PCR; TCRdb stores in-frame clones only, minus some. The V and J calls and clone size come from that table; D and trimming were worked out from the DNA. The sample shows around 220,000 clones, roughly 82% of them seen only once. These data come from a study of blood T cell repertoires in COVID-19. Study details: The origin of the acute and convalescent COVID-19 samples was the United States, Italy and Spain. From T cells, B-cell-depleted T cells, or PBMCs came the material, which was cDNA or gDNA.

V was shortened by 4 bases and J by 1 base, with 20 bases between the two germline ends. The V gene's germline CDR1 is SGHRS and CDR2 YFSETQ. This CDR3 has 17 residues. The sample consisted of peripheral blood. The gene calls are TRBV5-1 and TRBJ2-5, with TRBD1 as a possible D gene (6 bases). The receptor was isolated from a woman aged 80 or older with active or convalescent COVID-19. The CDR3 nucleotides are TGCGCCAGCAGCCCGGGACAAACAAATCCCTTCCAAGAGACCCAGTACTTC. Its protein product is CASSPGQTNPFQETQYF.